The 31 T cell receptor beta chains below were found in one sample sequenced in a study of human T cells and chemical hapten exposure. Stated time point: patch test 1, 2 weeks after DPC sensitization. Treatment meaning: therapeutic diphenylcyclopropenone sensitization with weekly scalp DPC. TCRdb re-called the RACE reads with MiXCR, one entry per CDR3 protein. The sample carries approximately 90,000 distinct CDR3 sequences, roughly an eighth recorded once. The source material was whole blood, sampled in connection with sensitization to the hapten diphenylcyclopropenone (DPC). These receptors all come from a woman between 40 and 50 years old with alopecia areata. Some clones in this sample may be carry-over from other donors' samples.

This rearrangement joins TRBV28 to TRBJ2-7, with D possibly being TRBD1 or TRBD2 (5 bases each). Germline CDR1 is MDHEN and CDR2 is SYDVKM. V lost 2 bases, J lost 4 bases, and 15 bases lay in between. The CDR3 is 15 residues long. The CDR3: CASSLSEGSEYEQYF. The CDR3 DNA sequence: TGTGCCAGCAGTTTAAGTGAGGGGTCTGAGTACGAGCAGTACTTC.

This clonotype turned up a few times. The rearrangement links TRBV18 to TRBJ2-3; TRBD1 or TRBD2 may be the D gene (5 bases each). V lost 3 bases and J 4 bases, leaving 14 bases between the germline ends. Germline V lookup: CDR1 KGHSH, CDR2 LQKENI. The CDR3 consists of 15 residues. The CDR3 DNA reads TGTGCCAGCTCACCTTATGAACGGGGCCCAGATACGCAGTATTTT. This codes for CASSPYERGPDTQYF.

This clonotype was found many times. V is TRBV12-3 or TRBV12-4 and J is TRBJ2-7; D not resolved. The V end was cut by 4 bases, the J end by 1 base, with 11 bases between. The CDR3 extends over 14 amino acids. The chain's CDR3 is CASSSSGGSYEQYF. CDR3 nucleotide sequence: TGTGCCAGCAGTTCCTCTGGCGGTTCCTACGAGCAGTACTTC.

In this sample, this clonotype turned up many times. This sequence joins TRBV2 and TRBJ2-1; D is unresolved. Trimming shortened V by 3 bases and J by 5 bases, and 14 bases separated the two germline ends. The CDR3 runs to 15 residues. The germline V gene has CDR1 SNHLY and CDR2 FYNNEI. CDR3: CASSDMIHSNNEQFF. CDR3 coding DNA: TGTGCCAGCAGTGATATGATCCATTCTAACAATGAGCAGTTCTTC.

This clonotype was observed a few times. The chain joins TRBV6-2 or TRBV6-3 to TRBJ2-7, with TRBD1 matching 7 bases. The V gene end was trimmed by 2 bases and the J gene end by 0 bases; junction bases not matched to a gene: 7. This CDR3 comprises 16 residues. Germline CDR1 and CDR2: MNHEY and SVGEGT. CDR3 region: CASSYPGGIRSYEQYF. CDR3 DNA sequence: TGTGCCAGCAGTTACCCAGGGGGAATCCGCTCCTACGAGCAGTACTTC.

This clonotype has ten or more counts. This sequence joins TRBV15 and TRBJ2-1, with D uncertain. The CDR3 runs to 14 residues. Trimming pared 1 base from V and 8 bases from J, leaving 12 bases between. Germline V gives CDR1 LNHNV, CDR2 YYDKDF (reference sequence). CDR3 nucleotide sequence: TGTGCCACCAGCAGAGTACGCTATGCCGATGAGCAGTTCTTC. This gives the protein CATSRVRYADEQFF.

This clonotype was detected only a few times. The chain recombines TRBV20-1 with TRBJ2-7, with 7 bases matching TRBD1. Per germline, CDR1 DFQATT and CDR2 SNEGSKA (reference sequence). The J segment lost 7 bases and the V segment lost 4 bases, leaving 13 bases of the junction unmatched. The CDR3 loop spans 14 amino acids. The CDR3 sequence: CSAIPRDRYVEQYF. As DNA, the CDR3 is TGCAGTGCTATCCCCCGGGACAGATACGTGGAGCAGTACTTC.

The chain has TRBV28 and TRBJ2-1; D gene uncertain. Trimming took 10 bases from V and 2 from J, leaving 9 bases between them. The germline CDR1 and CDR2 sequences are MDHEN and SYDVKM. This CDR3 is 12 amino acids long. The CDR3 is CATSPTYNEQFF. CDR3 nucleotide sequence: TGTGCCACCTCCCCTACCTACAATGAGCAGTTCTTC.

This clonotype was found many times. The genes are TRBV5-1 and TRBJ2-7, with a tentative D call TRBD1 (6 bases). The V end was cut by 7 bases, the J end by 1 base, with 12 bases between. CDR1 and CDR2 from the germline V gene are SGHRS and YFSETQ. The CDR3 consists of 13 residues. CDR3 protein: CASHHGQSYEQYF. CDR3 DNA sequence: TGCGCCAGCCACCACGGACAGTCCTACGAGCAGTACTTC.

There are a few counts of this clonotype. The chain recombines TRBV11-2 with TRBJ2-3; 8 bases are shared with TRBD1. From germline, CDR1 is SGHAT and CDR2 FQNNGV. J was trimmed by 6 bases and V by 0 bases; bases with no gene match: 5. The CDR3 has 15 residues. CDR3 sequence reads: CASSLDLTGVDTQYF. DNA for the CDR3: TGTGCCAGCAGCTTAGATCTGACAGGGGTGGATACGCAGTATTTT.

The chain recombines TRBV7-9 with TRBJ1-4; no firm D call. This CDR3 has 13 residues. The V gene lost 6 bases and the J gene lost 4 bases, with 9 bases spanning the gap. In germline, CDR1 is SEHNR, CDR2 FQNEAQ (reference sequence). The CDR3 nucleotides are TGTGCCAGCAGTGGCAGGAATAATGAAAAACTGTTTTTT. It codes for CASSGRNNEKLFF.

This clonotype was observed many times. V usage is TRBV2 and J usage is TRBJ1-5, with 7 bases lining up with TRBD1. V dropped 5 bases and J dropped 2; count of bases not matched to a gene: 9. The CDR3 has 16 amino acids. Looked up from germline, CDR1 is SNHLY and CDR2 is FYNNEI. The CDR3 nucleotides are TGTGCCAGCAGTCAGGGGGAGGGCTGGGGCAATCAGCCCCAGCATTTT. It yields the protein CASSQGEGWGNQPQHF.

This clonotype has just a few counts. The J gene is TRBJ2-7, the V gene TRBV7-2, with 9 bases that match TRBD2. Germline V lookup: CDR1 SGHTA, CDR2 FQGNSA. Losses at the gene ends were 4 bases for V and 5 bases for J; bases not matched to a gene: 9. The CDR3 runs 15 residues. The CDR3, as DNA: TGTGCCAGCAGCTCCCCGGGACTAGCAGTACACGAGCAGTACTTC. This gives the protein CASSSPGLAVHEQYF.

In its sample, this clonotype was seen once. This chain uses TRBV20-1 with TRBJ1-1; TRBD1 agrees at 11 bases. The germline V gene encodes CDR1 DFQATT and CDR2 SNEGSKA (reference sequence). Unmatched junction bases numbered 8, after V lost 4 bases and J lost 7 bases. The CDR3 contains 14 residues. The CDR3 nucleotides are TGCAGTGCTACCCCCGGGACAGGGGGGATTGAAGCTTTCTTT. Translation: CSATPGTGGIEAFF.

With respect to this clonotype: A much larger clone differs from this one at a single base, so this may be a read error. The V and J genes are TRBV9 and TRBJ1-3; D is undetermined. The germline CDR1 and CDR2 sequences are SGDLS and YYNGEE. Trimming left V 0 bases short and J 5 bases short, with 6 bases between. The CDR3 extends over 13 amino acids. The CDR3 DNA sequence: TGTGCCAGCAGCGTAGACCCTAGAAACACCATATATTTT. Protein product: CASSVDPRNTIYF.

The chain has TRBV29-1 and TRBJ2-5; 12 bases agree with TRBD1. The V gene's germline CDR1 is SQVTM and CDR2 ANQGSEA. The CDR3 has 14 residues. The trim removed 5 bases at V and 5 bases at J, leaving 6 bases unmatched. CDR3 nucleotide sequence: TGCAGCGTTTCAGCTGGGACAGGGGGCGAGACCCAGTACTTC. It translates to CSVSAGTGGETQYF.

The chain combines TRBV4-3 with TRBJ1-5; a weak D match, TRBD1 (5 bases). The CDR3 is 14 residues long. The V and J ends lost 4 bases and 6 bases respectively, with 13 bases between them. The germline CDR1 and CDR2 sequences are LGHNA and YSLEER. The chain's CDR3 is CASSPAWDPQPQHF. The DNA for the CDR3 is TGCGCCAGCAGCCCTGCCTGGGACCCTCAGCCCCAGCATTTT.

In this sample, this clonotype turned up once. The chain links TRBV20-1 to TRBJ2-7, with 10 bases fitting TRBD2. Germline-derived CDR1 and CDR2 are DFQATT and SNEGSKA (reference sequence). This CDR3 is built from 16 residues. Trimming cost V 2 bases and J 3 bases; bases outside gene matches: 10. For the CDR3, the DNA is TGCAGTGCTAGAAGTCTAGCGGGAGTAGTTGACTACGAGCAGTACTTC. Its protein is CSARSLAGVVDYEQYF.

The rearrangement uses TRBV7-2 and TRBJ2-1; D remains unclear. The CDR3 sequence is 15 residues long. Between the trimmed V and J ends, which lost 5 bases and 8 bases, there was a span of 19 bases. Looked up from germline, CDR1 is SGHTA and CDR2 is FQGNSA. The CDR3 sequence: CASSLGGLPGDEQFF. CDR3 coding DNA: TGTGCCAGCAGCCTTGGCGGCTTGCCAGGCGATGAGCAGTTCTTC.

This clonotype was counted at least ten times. J is TRBJ1-2 and V is TRBV30; a possible D gene is TRBD1 (5 bases). There are 14 residues in the CDR3. Trimming shortened V by 0 bases and J by 6 bases, and 14 bases separated the two germline ends. Germline values: CDR1 GTSNPN, CDR2 SVGIG (reference sequence). CDR3 residues: CAWSVNWGRDGYTF. DNA of the CDR3: TGTGCCTGGAGTGTAAACTGGGGACGCGATGGCTACACCTTC.

This clonotype was detected ten times or more. The chain combines TRBV29-1 with TRBJ2-5; D remains ambiguous. Germline V gives CDR1 SQVTM, CDR2 ANQGSEA. The CDR3 totals 12 residues. V was trimmed by 4 bases and J by 4 bases, leaving 10 bases between them. CDR3 bases: TGCAGCGTTGTCCGCGGCTCAGAGACCCAGTACTTC. Protein product: CSVVRGSETQYF.

A few counts support this clonotype. The chain has TRBV7-6 and TRBJ2-3; 9 bases line up with TRBD2. J gave up 3 bases and V 5 bases, and 9 bases lay outside the gene matches. Germline V CDR1 and CDR2: SGHVS, FNYEAQ. The CDR3 consists of 16 residues. DNA for the CDR3: TGTGCCAGCAGCGTCGGACTAGCGTTCGGAACAGATACGCAGTATTTT. Protein: CASSVGLAFGTDTQYF.

This clonotype has only a few counts. The chain employs TRBV11-2 and TRBJ2-6, with 9 nucleotides matching TRBD1. With V trimmed by 6 bases and J by 2 bases, 8 bases remained unmatched. Germline values: CDR1 SGHAT, CDR2 FQNNGV. The CDR3 runs to 17 residues. CDR3 protein: CASRLRDRVAGANVLTF. The CDR3 DNA reads as TGTGCCAGCAGACTCCGGGACAGGGTAGCTGGGGCCAACGTCCTGACTTTC.

This clonotype was detected only a few times. The chain carries TRBV6-6 and TRBJ2-7; TRBD2 agrees at 8 bases. Germline V gene lookup returns CDR1 MNHNY and CDR2 SVGAGI (reference sequence). This CDR3 contains 16 residues. The V gene end was trimmed by 2 bases and the J gene end by 2 bases; junction bases not matched to a gene: 8. The chain's CDR3 is CASSYGAPGLAYEQYF. The CDR3 DNA reads TGTGCCAGCAGTTACGGCGCTCCGGGACTAGCCTACGAGCAGTACTTC.

This clonotype was seen a few times. The CDR3 DNA reads TGTGCCAGCAGCCCTAGCGGGGCCTACAATGAGCAGTTCTTC. Translation gives CASSPSGAYNEQFF. The chain combines TRBV7-2 with TRBJ2-1; the match to TRBD2 covers 9 bases. In germline, CDR1 is SGHTA, CDR2 FQGNSA. CDR3 length: 14 amino acids. V lost 5 bases and J lost 2; bases outside the gene matches: 1.

The chain links TRBV29-1 to TRBJ2-5; 9 bases are shared with TRBD1. Trimming took 8 bases from V and 5 from J; bases not matched to a gene: 3. Germline V gene lookup returns CDR1 SQVTM and CDR2 ANQGSEA. This CDR3 is built from 11 residues. In nucleotides, the CDR3 is TGCAGCCCGGGGACAGGGGAGACCCAGTACTTC. Protein sequence: CSPGTGETQYF.

This clonotype turned up a few times. This sequence joins TRBV20-1 and TRBJ2-6, with a weak D call TRBD1 (6 bases). The germline gives CDR1 DFQATT, CDR2 SNEGSKA (reference sequence). The CDR3 runs to 16 residues. The V and J ends lost 3 bases and 3 bases respectively, with 15 bases between them. CDR3 in DNA: TGCAGTGCTAGTCTTGCAGGGGAATTTGGGGCCAACGTCCTGACTTTC. Its translation: CSASLAGEFGANVLTF.

This clonotype was detected only a few times. This chain joins TRBV6-2 or TRBV6-3 and TRBJ2-2; D is uncertain. The germline gives CDR1 MNHEY, CDR2 SVGEGT. The ends were cut back, 2 bases at V and 0 bases at J, with 7 bases in the middle. This CDR3 is built from 15 residues. The CDR3 loop reads CASSYHSSNTGELFF. Written as DNA, the CDR3 is TGTGCCAGCAGTTACCACAGTTCGAACACCGGGGAGCTGTTTTTT.

The V and J genes are TRBV5-1 and TRBJ2-1; the D is unclear. V gave up 1 base and J gave up 1 base, with 6 bases separating them. Per germline, CDR1 SGHRS and CDR2 YFSETQ. The CDR3 totals 14 residues. The CDR3 protein is CASSLSPSYNEQFF. CDR3 sequence (DNA): TGCGCCAGCAGCTTGAGTCCTTCCTACAATGAGCAGTTCTTC.

This chain links TRBV6-5 with TRBJ2-5; 7 bases match TRBD2. V gave up 2 bases and J gave up 2 bases; unmatched junction bases: 2. The CDR3 length is 14 residues. Germline V CDR1 and CDR2: MNHEY, SVGAGI. CDR3: CASSYGGGQETQYF. For the CDR3, the DNA is TGTGCCAGCAGTTACGGCGGGGGTCAAGAGACCCAGTACTTC.

This clonotype was counted many times. The chain uses TRBV28 and TRBJ1-6; no clear D gene. Trimming took 2 bases from V and 10 from J, leaving 9 bases between them. Germline lookup yields CDR1 MDHEN and CDR2 SYDVKM. The CDR3 is 13 amino acids. The CDR3 sequence: CASSLASDSPLHF. The CDR3 DNA reads as TGTGCCAGCAGTTTAGCGTCTGACTCACCCCTCCACTTT.